Ten or more counts support the clone carrying this T cell receptor beta chain. Its specificity is not known. Regions amplified from RNA transcripts were the TCR beta CDR3 regions. First-round RT-PCR of the TCR CDR3 relied on the HTBI primer set. TCRdb itself ran the multiplex PCR reads through MiXCR, one entry per CDR3 protein. Seen here are 300,000 or so distinct CDR3 sequences, roughly 21% observed once, and the top ten hold 50%. The sample is drawn from a study of T cells in Graves' hyperthyroidism and ophthalmopathy. Study-level information: Peripheral blood specimens were obtained at initial diagnosis, prior to any treatment.

With V trimmed by 8 bases and J by 4 bases, 6 bases remained unmatched. The germline V gene encodes CDR1 LGHNT and CDR2 FRNRAP. The CDR3 runs 13 residues. Disease duration under 2 months; hyperthyroidism patients were aged 18 to 65. Regarding the study as a whole: Ophthalmopathy was model-predicted a median approximately 6.4 months pre-onset. In simple terms, a model built on 13 V-J features told ophthalmopathy apart from stable hyperthyroidism.

The clonotype originates from a woman aged 45-59 years with Graves' hyperthyroidism. The gene calls are TRBV12-5 and TRBJ2-3, with TRBD1 matching over 7 bases. Specimen: blood. The CDR3 protein is CASKNRGSDTQYF. For the CDR3, the DNA is TGTGCTAGTAAAAACAGGGGCTCAGATACGCAGTATTTT.